These T cell receptor beta chains were read from a single sample in a study of cytomegalovirus exposure and HLA in healthy donors. Here immunoSEQ multiplex PCR was the method, and the copy in TCRdb shows in-frame clones only, minus some. The sample has 75,000 to 90,000 clones; under 80% are singletons. The specimen sequenced was PBMCs. The receptors originated from a male donor in good health and CMV-seropositive. Both conserved end residues are part of each CDR3. The D gene is left open where the match is weak. Size values are once, few and many counts, or a class for expanded clones, and some rows have none.

V gene: TRBV6-4
CDR3 length: 12
clone size: once
D gene: TRBD1
J gene: TRBJ2-7
CDR3 DNA: TGTGCCAGCAGAAAACAGGGGTACGAGCAGTACTTC
CDR3 protein: CASRKQGYEQYF

V gene: TRBV9
CDR3 length: 14
clone size: .
D gene: TRBD1
J gene: TRBJ2-7
CDR3 DNA: TGTGCCAGCAGCGCATTACAGGGGGCGGGGGAGCAGTACTTC
CDR3 protein: CASSALQGAGEQYF

V gene: TRBV7-6
CDR3 length: 11
clone size: .
D gene: .
J gene: TRBJ2-7
CDR3 DNA: TGTGCCAGCGCGGAGGGGCACGAGCAGTACTTC
CDR3 protein: CASAEGHEQYF

V gene: TRBV2
CDR3 length: 14
clone size: .
D gene: TRBD1
J gene: TRBJ2-4
CDR3 DNA: TGTGCCAGCAGCATTGGACAGGTGGGGAGCATTCAGTACTTC
CDR3 protein: CASSIGQVGSIQYF

V gene: TRBV4-2
CDR3 length: 15
clone size: .
D gene: .
J gene: TRBJ1-1
CDR3 DNA: TGTGCCAGCAGCCAAGGAGGAGGGGAGGGCACTGAAGCTTTCTTT
CDR3 protein: CASSQGGGEGTEAFF

V gene: TRBV13
CDR3 length: 14
clone size: .
D gene: TRBD1
J gene: TRBJ2-7
CDR3 DNA: TGTGCCAGCAGCCTGTGGACAGGGGCCTACGAGCAGTACTTC
CDR3 protein: CASSLWTGAYEQYF

V gene: TRBV7-9
CDR3 length: 17
clone size: .
D gene: TRBD2
J gene: TRBJ2-3
CDR3 DNA: TGTGCCAGCAGCTTCCTTCTAGCGGTTGGAGGCACAGATACGCAGTATTTT
CDR3 protein: CASSFLLAVGGTDTQYF

V gene: TRBV29-1
CDR3 length: 13
clone size: few
D gene: .
J gene: TRBJ1-2
CDR3 DNA: TGCAGCGTTGAGGCAAGGGGATTTCTTGGCTACACCTTC
CDR3 protein: CSVEARGFLGYTF

V gene: TRBV5-3
CDR3 length: 13
clone size: few
D gene: .
J gene: TRBJ1-2
CDR3 DNA: TGTGCCAGAAGCTTGTCGACACAATATGGCTACACCTTC
CDR3 protein: CARSLSTQYGYTF

V gene: TRBV27
CDR3 length: 12
clone size: .
D gene: .
J gene: TRBJ2-3
CDR3 DNA: TGTGCCAGCAGTTTAGCCGGTGGAGCGCAGTATTTT
CDR3 protein: CASSLAGGAQYF

V gene: TRBV29-1
CDR3 length: 12
clone size: once
D gene: .
J gene: TRBJ1-1
CDR3 DNA: TGCAGCGTTCGACAGAAGAACACTGAAGCTTTCTTT
CDR3 protein: CSVRQKNTEAFF

V gene: TRBV5-1
CDR3 length: 13
clone size: .
D gene: TRBD2
J gene: TRBJ2-7
CDR3 DNA: TGCGCCAGCAGTCGGCCGGGGGGATACGAGCAGTACTTC
CDR3 protein: CASSRPGGYEQYF

V gene: TRBV10-3
CDR3 length: 15
clone size: .
D gene: .
J gene: TRBJ2-7
CDR3 DNA: TGTGCCATCAGTGAGACAGGGACCAGGGACTACGAGCAGTACTTC
CDR3 protein: CAISETGTRDYEQYF

V gene: TRBV18
CDR3 length: 14
clone size: .
D gene: .
J gene: TRBJ2-3
CDR3 DNA: TGTGCCAGCTCACTTTACGGGAGTGGAGATACGCAGTATTTT
CDR3 protein: CASSLYGSGDTQYF

V gene: TRBV2
CDR3 length: 15
clone size: .
D gene: TRBD1
J gene: TRBJ2-7
CDR3 DNA: TGTGCCAGCAGTGATTTGCAGGGGGTGGCCTACGAGCAGTACTTC
CDR3 protein: CASSDLQGVAYEQYF

V gene: TRBV7-2
CDR3 length: 15
clone size: .
D gene: TRBD2
J gene: TRBJ2-5
CDR3 DNA: TGTGCCAGCAGCCAACATACGCGGGGGAGCGGGACCCAGTACTTC
CDR3 protein: CASSQHTRGSGTQYF

V gene: TRBV6-1
CDR3 length: 13
clone size: .
D gene: .
J gene: TRBJ1-5
CDR3 DNA: TGTGCCAGCAGTGAAGCGGGGGCTCGGCCCCAGCATTTT
CDR3 protein: CASSEAGARPQHF

V gene: TRBV18
CDR3 length: 15
clone size: .
D gene: TRBD1
J gene: TRBJ2-4
CDR3 DNA: TGTGCCAGCTCACCCGGACAGGGATCCAAAAACATTCAGTACTTC
CDR3 protein: CASSPGQGSKNIQYF

V gene: TRBV7-2
CDR3 length: 14
clone size: .
D gene: .
J gene: TRBJ1-2
CDR3 DNA: TGTGCCAGCAGCTTACAGGGGTCGGACTATGGCTACACCTTC
CDR3 protein: CASSLQGSDYGYTF

V gene: TRBV4-1
CDR3 length: 14
clone size: .
D gene: .
J gene: TRBJ2-2
CDR3 DNA: TGCGCCAGCAGCCAAGGTCCGGGATTAGGGGAGCTGTTTTTT
CDR3 protein: CASSQGPGLGELFF

V gene: TRBV5-4
CDR3 length: 17
clone size: .
D gene: TRBD2
J gene: TRBJ2-7
CDR3 DNA: TGTGCCAGCAGCTTGGTTGTGCTAGCGGGAAGCTCCTACGAGCAGTACTTC
CDR3 protein: CASSLVVLAGSSYEQYF

V gene: TRBV6-5
CDR3 length: 13
clone size: .
D gene: .
J gene: TRBJ1-2
CDR3 DNA: TGTGCCAGCAGACGCGACAGATCCTATGGCTACACCTTC
CDR3 protein: CASRRDRSYGYTF

V gene: TRBV6-5
CDR3 length: 14
clone size: few
D gene: TRBD1
J gene: TRBJ1-2
CDR3 DNA: TGTGCCAGCAGCCGCTGGACAGGACACTATGGCTACACCTTC
CDR3 protein: CASSRWTGHYGYTF

V gene: TRBV28
CDR3 length: 12
clone size: once
D gene: .
J gene: TRBJ2-7
CDR3 DNA: TGTGCCAGCAGTATTGGGCCCTACGAGCAGTACTTC
CDR3 protein: CASSIGPYEQYF

V gene: TRBV13
CDR3 length: 12
clone size: .
D gene: TRBD1
J gene: TRBJ2-1
CDR3 DNA: TGTGCCAGCAGCGGACAGGGAATTGAGCAGTTCTTC
CDR3 protein: CASSGQGIEQFF

V gene: TRBV6-5
CDR3 length: 14
clone size: .
D gene: .
J gene: TRBJ2-2
CDR3 DNA: TGTGCCAGCAGTTACCCCCCGTTCACCGGGGAGCTGTTTTTT
CDR3 protein: CASSYPPFTGELFF

V gene: TRBV28
CDR3 length: 12
clone size: .
D gene: TRBD1
J gene: TRBJ1-1
CDR3 DNA: TGTGCCAGCAGTCAGGGGGACAGGGAAGCTTTCTTT
CDR3 protein: CASSQGDREAFF

V gene: TRBV4-1
CDR3 length: 13
clone size: .
D gene: .
J gene: TRBJ1-1
CDR3 DNA: TGCGCCAGCAGCATACAGGGAAGGGGTGAAGCTTTCTTT
CDR3 protein: CASSIQGRGEAFF

V gene: TRBV27
CDR3 length: 16
clone size: .
D gene: TRBD2
J gene: TRBJ2-2
CDR3 DNA: TGTGCCAGCAGTTTATTCCTAGCGGGAGGAACCGGGGAGCTGTTTTTT
CDR3 protein: CASSLFLAGGTGELFF

V gene: TRBV10-3
CDR3 length: 18
clone size: .
D gene: TRBD2
J gene: TRBJ2-1
CDR3 DNA: TGTGCCATCAGTGACGTGGCTAGCGGGGGGACCGCCTACAATGAGCAGTTCTTC
CDR3 protein: CAISDVASGGTAYNEQFF

V gene: TRBV7-9
CDR3 length: 16
clone size: .
D gene: TRBD2
J gene: TRBJ2-7
CDR3 DNA: TGTGCCAGCAGTCACCAGAAGCGGGGGAGCTCCTACGAGCAGTACTTC
CDR3 protein: CASSHQKRGSSYEQYF

V gene: TRBV7-2
CDR3 length: 13
clone size: .
D gene: .
J gene: TRBJ1-2
CDR3 DNA: TGTGCCAGCAGCCCGGACCGGGGCTATGGCTACACCTTC
CDR3 protein: CASSPDRGYGYTF

V gene: TRBV18
CDR3 length: 13
clone size: .
D gene: .
J gene: TRBJ2-2
CDR3 DNA: TGTGCCAGCTCACCCGCAGAACCCGGGGAGCTGTTTTTT
CDR3 protein: CASSPAEPGELFF

V gene: TRBV7-2
CDR3 length: 12
clone size: .
D gene: TRBD1
J gene: TRBJ2-7
CDR3 DNA: TGTGCCAGCAGCTTTACAGGGGGTGAGCAGTACTTC
CDR3 protein: CASSFTGGEQYF

V gene: TRBV28
CDR3 length: 14
clone size: .
D gene: .
J gene: TRBJ1-2
CDR3 DNA: TGTGCCAGCAGTTTACCTTCCAGGAACTATGGCTACACCTTC
CDR3 protein: CASSLPSRNYGYTF

V gene: TRBV7-9
CDR3 length: 15
clone size: once
D gene: TRBD1
J gene: TRBJ1-3
CDR3 DNA: TGTGCCAGCAGCGGGGGGACAGCTCCTGGAAACACCATATATTTT
CDR3 protein: CASSGGTAPGNTIYF

V gene: TRBV7-2
CDR3 length: 16
clone size: .
D gene: TRBD2
J gene: TRBJ2-5
CDR3 DNA: TGTGCCAGCAGCTTACAAAGCGGGGGGGCTTGGGAGACCCAGTACTTC
CDR3 protein: CASSLQSGGAWETQYF